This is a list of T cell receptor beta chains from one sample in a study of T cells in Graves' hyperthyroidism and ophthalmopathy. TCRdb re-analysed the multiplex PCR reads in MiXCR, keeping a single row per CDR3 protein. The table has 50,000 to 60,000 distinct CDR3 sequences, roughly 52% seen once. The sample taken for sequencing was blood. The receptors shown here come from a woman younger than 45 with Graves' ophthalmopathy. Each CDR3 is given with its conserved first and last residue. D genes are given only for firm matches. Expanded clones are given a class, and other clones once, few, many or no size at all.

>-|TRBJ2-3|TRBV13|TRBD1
TGTGCCAGCAGCCGACGGACAGGGGGGGATACGCAGTATTTT
CASSRRTGGDTQYF
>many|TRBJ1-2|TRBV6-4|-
TGTGCCAGCAGTGACTCGGGTGGCTACACCTTC
CASSDSGGYTF
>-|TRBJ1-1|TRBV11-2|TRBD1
TGTGCCAGTAGCTTAGCACTCAGGGGGACTGAAGCTCTCTTT
CASSLALRGTEALF
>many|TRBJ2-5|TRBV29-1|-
TGCAGCGTTGCGGGGCCACAAGGAGAGACCCAGTACTTC
CSVAGPQGETQYF
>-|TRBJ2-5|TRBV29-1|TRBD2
TGCAGCGTTGTGACTAGCGGGAGAGTGGAGACCCAGTACTTC
CSVVTSGRVETQYF
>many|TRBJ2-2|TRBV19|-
TGTGCCAGTACTAAAGGCCCAGCCACCGGGGAGCTGTTTTTT
CASTKGPATGELFF
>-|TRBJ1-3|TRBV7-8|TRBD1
TGTGCCAGCAGCTCAACGACAGGGGACACCATATATTTT
CASSSTTGDTIYF
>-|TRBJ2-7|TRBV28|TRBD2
TGTGCCAGCAGTTTATACACTAGCGGGGCTCTCTCCTACGAGCAGTACTTC
CASSLYTSGALSYEQYF
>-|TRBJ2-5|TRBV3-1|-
TGTGCCAGCAGCCTCGCGGGTGGGGAGGCCCAGTACTTC
CASSLAGGEAQYF
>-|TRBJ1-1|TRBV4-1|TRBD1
TGCGCCAGCAGCCAAGACTCTCGGGGACAGGGGAACACTGAAGCTTTCTTT
CASSQDSRGQGNTEAFF
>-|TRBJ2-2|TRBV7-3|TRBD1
TGTGCCCCCCTGCGGGACAGGGGGCACACCGGGGAGCTGTTTTTT
CAPLRDRGHTGELFF
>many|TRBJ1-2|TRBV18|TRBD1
TGTGCCAGCTCACGGGACAGGGACGGCTACACCTTC
CASSRDRDGYTF
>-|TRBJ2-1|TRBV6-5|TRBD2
TGTGCCAGCAGTTACCCACACGCGGGAGGGCCGGATGAGCAGTTCTTC
CASSYPHAGGPDEQFF
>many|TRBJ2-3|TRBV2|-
TGTGCCGCCTCCGGAGGGCTCACAGATACGCAGTATTTT
CAASGGLTDTQYF
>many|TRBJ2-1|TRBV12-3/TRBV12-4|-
TGTGCCAGCAGCTCTAAGGACACCAGAGGGAATGAGCAGTTCTTC
CASSSKDTRGNEQFF
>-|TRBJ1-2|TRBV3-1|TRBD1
TGTGCCAGCAGCCTCCGACAGGGTGAGGGCTATGGCTACACCTTC
CASSLRQGEGYGYTF
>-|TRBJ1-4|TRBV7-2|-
TGTGCCAGCAGCCCGACCTTTAATGAAAAACTGTTTTTT
CASSPTFNEKLFF
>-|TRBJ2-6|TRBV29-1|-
-
CSVIKRPSTSGQARGSSGANVLTF
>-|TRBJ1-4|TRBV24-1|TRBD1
TGTGCCACCAGTGCCGGGACAGGGGAAGAAAAACTGTTTTTT
CATSAGTGEEKLFF
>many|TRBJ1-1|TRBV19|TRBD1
TGTGCCAGTAGTAGGGGAGACAGGGGGCGCGGGACTGAAGCTTTCTTT
CASSRGDRGRGTEAFF
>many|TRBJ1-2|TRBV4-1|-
TGCGCCAGCAGCCCCTACCGGGAGGGATGGTCTTATGGCTACACCTTC
CASSPYREGWSYGYTF
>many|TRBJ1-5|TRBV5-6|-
TGTGCCAGCAGCTTGTGGTCACAGGGTGATCAGCCCCAGCATTTT
CASSLWSQGDQPQHF
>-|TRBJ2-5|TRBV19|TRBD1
TGTGCCAGCAGCTCACCCCTTGGGACAGGGTCGGAGACCCAGCACTTC
CASSSPLGTGSETQHF
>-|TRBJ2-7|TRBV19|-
TGTGCCAGGGAGAGGAGCGGGCAGTACTTC
CARERSGQYF
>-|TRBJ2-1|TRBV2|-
TGTAACAGCTGTGGGATTAACAATGAGCAGTTCTTC
CNSCGINNEQFF
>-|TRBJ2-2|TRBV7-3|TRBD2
TGTGCCAGCAGGGTTGGGACTAGCGGCTACACCGGGGAGCTGTTTTTT
CASRVGTSGYTGELFF
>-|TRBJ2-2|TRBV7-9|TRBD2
TGTGCCAGCAGCTTGGCGTCGGGAGGGGGCACCGGGGAGCTGTTTTTT
CASSLASGGGTGELFF
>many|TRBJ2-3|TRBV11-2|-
TGTGCCAGCAGCTTAGTGTCGAATCCCACAGATACGCAGTATTTT
CASSLVSNPTDTQYF
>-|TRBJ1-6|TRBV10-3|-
TGTGCCATCAGTGAAACAGAAGGAGGGACACCTTACAATTCACCCCTCCACTTT
CAISETEGGTPYNSPLHF
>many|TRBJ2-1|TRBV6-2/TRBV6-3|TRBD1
TGTGCCAGCAGAAAGGAGGGGACAGGGGGTATGAATGAGCAGTTCTTC
CASRKEGTGGMNEQFF
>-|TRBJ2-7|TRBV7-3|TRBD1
TGTGCCAGCAGCCTATGGACAGGGGACCCCTACGAGCAGTACTTC
CASSLWTGDPYEQYF
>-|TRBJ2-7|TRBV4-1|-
TGCGCCAGCAGCCAAGTTCAAACAGCACCAGGGCAGTACTTC
CASSQVQTAPGQYF
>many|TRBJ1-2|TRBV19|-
TGTGCCAGTAGTGCGGGACCCTATGGCTACACCTTC
CASSAGPYGYTF
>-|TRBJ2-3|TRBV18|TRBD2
TGTGCCAGCTCACACAGCCCCCCTGCTAGCGGCCGCACAGATACGCAGTATTTT
CASSHSPPASGRTDTQYF
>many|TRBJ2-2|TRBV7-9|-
TGTGCCAGCAGCCAGGGGCGGGGGCACGGGGAGCTGTTTTTT
CASSQGRGHGELFF
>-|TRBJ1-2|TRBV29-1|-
TGCAGCGTCGGAGCGGGGCAGACCATTAACTATGGCTACACCTTC
CSVGAGQTINYGYTF
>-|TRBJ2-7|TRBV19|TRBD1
TGTGCCAGTAGTATCCGTGGACAGGGGGGGTACGAGCAGTACTTC
CASSIRGQGGYEQYF
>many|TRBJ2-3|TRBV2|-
TGTGCCAGCAGTGTGGACAGAACTAGCACAGATACGCAGTATTTT
CASSVDRTSTDTQYF
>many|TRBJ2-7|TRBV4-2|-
TGTGCCAGCAGCCCCTCGGGAGTTAGGTCGACCTACGAGCAGTACTTC
CASSPSGVRSTYEQYF
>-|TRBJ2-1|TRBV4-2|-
TGTGCCGGCAGCCAAGCGAAAGGGGACGAGCAGTTCTTC
CAGSQAKGDEQFF
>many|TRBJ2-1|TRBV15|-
TGTGCCACCAGAGACGAAAGCTCCTACAATGAGCAGTTCTTC
CATRDESSYNEQFF
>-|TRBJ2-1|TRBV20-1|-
TGCAGTGCCAGCAGCCTCGGGACCACCTACAATGAGCAGTTCTTC
CSASSLGTTYNEQFF
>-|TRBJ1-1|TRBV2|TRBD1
TGTGCCAGCACCCGGACAGGGGATGAAGCTTTCTTT
CASTRTGDEAFF
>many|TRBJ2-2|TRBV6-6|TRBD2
TGTGCCAGCAGCTACCCCGGGACTAGCGGGATTCGGGAGCTGTTTTTT
CASSYPGTSGIRELFF
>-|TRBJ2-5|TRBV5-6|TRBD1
TGTGCCAGCGGATTGCCGGGACAGGAGACGGGAGAGACCCAGTACTTC
CASGLPGQETGETQYF
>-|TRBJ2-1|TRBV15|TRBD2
TGTGCCACCGGAAGCGCTAGCGGGAGCCTCAATGAGCAGTTCTTC
CATGSASGSLNEQFF
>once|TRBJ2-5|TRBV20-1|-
-
CSALRLAGGPGELFFGETQYF
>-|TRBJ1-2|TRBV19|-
TGTGCCAGTGCCTCCCTGGACAGCTACACCTTC
CASASLDSYTF
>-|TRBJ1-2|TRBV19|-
TGTGCCAGTAGTCCCGGAATTAGACGGGAAGTCGGAGGCTACACCTTC
CASSPGIRREVGGYTF